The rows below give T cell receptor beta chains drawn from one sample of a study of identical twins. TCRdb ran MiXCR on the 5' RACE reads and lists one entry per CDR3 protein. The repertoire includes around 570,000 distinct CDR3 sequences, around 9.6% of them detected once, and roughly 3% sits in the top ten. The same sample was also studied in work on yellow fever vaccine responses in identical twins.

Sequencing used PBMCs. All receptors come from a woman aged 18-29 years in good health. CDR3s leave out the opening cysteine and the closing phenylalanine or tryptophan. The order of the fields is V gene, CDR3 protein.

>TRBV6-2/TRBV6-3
ASSYSGNYGYT
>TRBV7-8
ASSSGTTTNTGELF
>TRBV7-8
ASSRSWSSGGVSTDTQY
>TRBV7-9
ASSLKMGVTEAF
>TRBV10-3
AISEEVTKRGYT
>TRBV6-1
ASKTDSLNTEAF
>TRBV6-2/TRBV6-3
ASITPGHSYEQY
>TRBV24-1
ATRGTESGELF
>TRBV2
ASSDRAQSTEAF
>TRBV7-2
ASSLASGGRGYNEQF
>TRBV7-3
ASSPLSAGVSSYNEQF
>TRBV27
ASSFRVVTSGRPTSSYEQY
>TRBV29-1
SVAALFQNTQY
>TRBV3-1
ASSQEDRTRDSGRGEQY
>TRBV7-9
ASSSQSGFREQY
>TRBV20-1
SARGTVSSGANVLT
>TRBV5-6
ASTPGASGRYEQY
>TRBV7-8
ASSSSDRSMNEQY
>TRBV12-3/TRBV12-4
ASSPGQGAAGGNTIY
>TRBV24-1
ATSDGHRGQPQH
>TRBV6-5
ASSSYPMGVNTEAF
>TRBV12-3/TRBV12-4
ASSLGRGNYEQY
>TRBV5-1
ASSSDRGRETQY
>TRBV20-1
SAIVETRPQF
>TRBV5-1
ASMGRLNTEAF
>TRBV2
ASRDSFSNQPQH
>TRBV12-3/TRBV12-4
ASSLATGGPEQF
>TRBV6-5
ASSYRGNTDTQY
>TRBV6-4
ASSDSPGTDTQY
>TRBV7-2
ASSFHKRGSTLHEQY
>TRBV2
ASSEFPYEQY
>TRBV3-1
ASSYRTGNYGYT
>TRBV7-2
ASSVGTPQLDEQY
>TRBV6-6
ASRTGGETQY
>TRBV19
ASRTGQGNIQY
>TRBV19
ASGGLVVDTQY
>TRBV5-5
ASSLFGEMNTEAF
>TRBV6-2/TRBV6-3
ASILAGANTGELF
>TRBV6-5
ASSYSVNTEAF
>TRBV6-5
ASSYSSAGNTIY
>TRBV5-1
ASSHLGETQY
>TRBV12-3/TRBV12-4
ASSLDGRRKPQH
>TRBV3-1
ASSQGWPGGPVEQF
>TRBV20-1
SAPNPSGGETQY
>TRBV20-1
SARVVLAGSNEQF
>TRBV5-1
ASSHNNRAETQY
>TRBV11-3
ASSCVHRQDYEQY
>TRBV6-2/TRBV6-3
ASSFTPATSTNEQF
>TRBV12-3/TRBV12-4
ASSPMTSGASITQY
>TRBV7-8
ASSNGLADGHHEQF
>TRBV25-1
ASSKPGGSNEQY
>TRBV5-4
ASSLLPGTGGVNTGELF
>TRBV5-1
ASSLLPQETQY
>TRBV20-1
STRTSGRTDTQY